A selection of T cell receptor beta chains follows, all from one sample in a study of graft-versus-host responses after intestinal transplantation. Produced via immunoSEQ multiplex PCR; TCRdb's table is partial and in-frame only. The sample lists 95,000 to 100,000 clones, around 88% occurring once. The source was PBMCs, collected 255 days after intestinal transplant. The source is a human patient who received an intestinal transplant, so some T cells may come from the graft donor. Both conserved end residues are part of each CDR3. Some rows mark clone size as missing; the rest say once, few, many or name a class of expanded clone.

TRBV2 - CASSVLGGVDEQFF
TRBV6-6 - CASEGGRAEAFF
TRBV18 - CASSPGRTGGYTF
TRBV2 once CASSGGYSTDTQYF
TRBV7-2 - CASSLLAGNYNEQFF
TRBV18 - CASSPRVGGGSNNEQFF
TRBV6-1 - CASDTLDRDQPQHF
TRBV6-1 few CASSDGLVYEQYF
TRBV5-4 - CASSQKWGNYETQYF
TRBV15 - CATSRGRSLNTEAFF
TRBV2 - CASRDSGGYIQYF
TRBV30 once CAWSVESEQYF
TRBV2 - CASSEQRLAGGRFGELFF
TRBV28 few CASSGGRKYEQYF
TRBV30 - CAWNRGLSGANVLTF
TRBV27 - CASSFLETLNTGELFF
TRBV29-1 - CSVETGNDSYEQYF
TRBV27 - CASSSEDPSTDTQYF
TRBV5-6 - CASSEAGGANTEAFF
TRBV5-1 - CASSAGTGLSYEQYF
TRBV5-1 - CASSFNRAGNTEAFF
TRBV19 - CASSGTGEETQYF
TRBV19 - CASSIRDEKLFF
TRBV4-2 - CASSQRDRGDYGYTF
TRBV9 - CASSPGGEGYNEQFF
TRBV9 - CASSTRDYSNEQFF
TRBV19 - CASSPVVNTEAFF
TRBV5-1 - CASSLEGTSYDTQYF
TRBV5-6 - CASSLRLNTEAFF
TRBV4-1 - CASSQETVSNQPQHF
TRBV5-4 - CASSLEAANTEAFF
TRBV13 once CASSFGRGQETQYF
TRBV28 - CASLEGNYGYTF
TRBV5-1 - CASSPGRANSYNEQFF
TRBV6-5 - CASSYSQGGNQPQHF
TRBV15 - CATSRVGGSPLHF
TRBV19 - CASSGASYEQYF
TRBV7-9 once CASSLGPFVDEQYF
TRBV21-1 - CASSKGGLAGYYEQYF
TRBV2 - CASSRRREWGETQYF
TRBV20-1 - CSAFLGGEWFF
TRBV7-6 - CASSTVPTLNNEQFF
TRBV11-1 - CASSLVGPLGNEQFF